This is a list of T cell receptor beta chains from one sample in a study of T cell repertoires in cytomegalovirus infection. The antigens for these receptors are not known. TCRdb processed the reads anew with MiXCR; each CDR3 protein has one entry. The sample gives approximately 990,000 distinct CDR3 sequences, about a third of which show up once; around an eighth is in the top ten. The sequencing here drew on cultured CD8+ T cells from PBMCs, taken from culture after CMV antigen stimulation. These receptors were collected from a human donor in good health (CMV status not recorded). Some clones in this sample may be carry-over from other donors' samples. CDR3s include the opening cysteine and the closing phenylalanine or tryptophan. The order of the fields is clone size, V gene, D gene, J gene, CDR3 DNA, CDR3 protein. The D gene is left open where the match is weak. Clone size appears in some rows only: once, few, many, or a class for an expanded clone.

.	TRBV27	.	TRBJ2-6	TGTGCCAGCAGTTTATTCTTTGGGGCCAACGTCCTGACTTTC	CASSLFFGANVLTF
few	TRBV27	.	TRBJ1-1	TGTGCCAGCGGGTTCTTGGCCATTGAAGCTTTCTTT	CASGFLAIEAFF
.	TRBV10-3	TRBD2	TRBJ2-1	TGTGCCATTTTACTTTCCGGGACTAGCGGGGAATATGAGCAGTTCTTC	CAILLSGTSGEYEQFF
.	TRBV7-9	TRBD2	TRBJ2-1	TGTGCCAGCAGCTATCCGACTAGCGGGGGCCCCCAGGAGCAGTTCTTC	CASSYPTSGGPQEQFF
.	TRBV7-9	.	TRBJ1-2	TGTGCCAGCAGCTCCGACAGCCGCTACACCTTC	CASSSDSRYTF
many	TRBV7-2	.	TRBJ2-3	TGTGCCAGCAGCTCGGCCCTCGGCGCCTCCTCGGGCACAGATACGCAGTATTTT	CASSSALGASSGTDTQYF
few	TRBV6-6	TRBD1	TRBJ2-1	TGTGCCAGCAGTTACTCCGGAGAGGGGGCCCTGAGCTCCTACAATGAGCAGTTCTTC	CASSYSGEGALSSYNEQFF
many	TRBV7-9	TRBD2	TRBJ2-3	TGTGCCAGCAGCTTAGGGCGGGGGAGAACAGATACGCAGTATTTT	CASSLGRGRTDTQYF
few	TRBV12-3/TRBV12-4	.	TRBJ1-2	TGTGCCAGCAGTTTTTTACAGAAGAACTATGGCTACACCTTC	CASSFLQKNYGYTF
once	TRBV6-1	.	TRBJ2-1	TGTGCCAGCAGCCCAGTCGGGGTTAATGAGCAGTTCTTC	CASSPVGVNEQFF
few	TRBV27	.	TRBJ2-7	TGTGCCAGCAGCCGAGGGAGGAACTACGAGCAGTACTTC	CASSRGRNYEQYF
many	TRBV7-6	.	TRBJ2-3	TGTGCCAGCAGTTGGGACAGCACAGATACGCAGTATTTT	CASSWDSTDTQYF
many	TRBV7-6	.	TRBJ1-4	TGTGCCAGCAGCCACCCGGGTGAGGAAAAACTGTTTTTT	CASSHPGEEKLFF
few	TRBV10-3	.	TRBJ1-5	TGTGCCATCAGTGACTGGGACCTTACAAATCAGCCCCAGCATTTT	CAISDWDLTNQPQHF
many	TRBV6-1	.	TRBJ1-1	TGTGCCAGCAGTGGAACGACCCGGCCCGACACTGAAGCTTTCTTT	CASSGTTRPDTEAFF
.	TRBV2	.	TRBJ2-1	TGTGCCAGCAGTGACGAAGGGGACTACAATGAGCAGTTCTTC	CASSDEGDYNEQFF
few	TRBV12-3/TRBV12-4	.	TRBJ1-6	TGTGCCAGCAGTGACGACAGGAGCTATAATTCACCCCTCCACTTT	CASSDDRSYNSPLHF
few	TRBV20-1	.	TRBJ1-2	TGCAGTGCACCCGGGCCTCTCCCATGGGATGGCTACACCTTC	CSAPGPLPWDGYTF
.	TRBV27	TRBD2	TRBJ2-1	TGTGCCAGCAGTCTATCCCCGGGGGGCGGGGGGTACAATGAGCAGTTCTTC	CASSLSPGGGGYNEQFF
few	TRBV7-9	TRBD1	TRBJ1-1	TGTGCCAGCAGCTTAGTGGAGACAGGGGTGAACACTGAAGCTTTCTTT	CASSLVETGVNTEAFF
.	TRBV5-1	TRBD2	TRBJ2-5	TGCGCCAGCAGCTTGGAGGGTCAGCGGGGGGAGACCCAGTACTTC	CASSLEGQRGETQYF
few	TRBV7-9	.	TRBJ1-6	TGTGCCAGCAGGTCAAATTTAGACAGTAATTCACCCCTCCACTTT	CASRSNLDSNSPLHF
few	TRBV2	.	TRBJ1-4	TGTGCCAGCATGGGGAACGGAAAACTGTTTTTT	CASMGNGKLFF
few	TRBV10-3	.	TRBJ1-1	TGTGCCATCAAGGACCTAGGGGAAAACACTGAAGCTTTCTTT	CAIKDLGENTEAFF
few	TRBV7-9	.	TRBJ1-5	TGTGCCAGCAGCCCCTCCGGGACCGCGGATCAGCCCCAGCATTTT	CASSPSGTADQPQHF
.	TRBV14	.	TRBJ1-1	TGTGCCAACCGCGGATATCCCCCCGAAGCTTTCTTT	CANRGYPPEAFF
few	TRBV5-6	.	TRBJ2-7	TGTGCCAGCAGCCTCGAGCGGGTGGGGTACGAGCAGTACTTC	CASSLERVGYEQYF
.	TRBV5-6	TRBD1	TRBJ1-5	TGTGCCAGCAGCTGGAGGGGGCCCAATCAGCCCCAGCATTTT	CASSWRGPNQPQHF
few	TRBV27	TRBD2	TRBJ2-4	TGTGCCAGCAGTTTAGGGGTAGCGGGGGGCCCTAGCATAGCCAAAAACATTCAGTACTTC	CASSLGVAGGPSIAKNIQYF
.	TRBV20-1	TRBD2	TRBJ2-2	TGCAGTGCTAGAGATTGGGGGGGGAACACCGGGGAGCTGTTTTTT	CSARDWGGNTGELFF
once	TRBV28	.	TRBJ1-2	TGTGCCAGCGGGTCCAGCGCTATGGGGGGCTACACCTTC	CASGSSAMGGYTF
few	TRBV6-2/TRBV6-3	.	TRBJ2-2	TGTGCCAGCACCTCTCTCGGTAAAGGGTACACCGGGGAGCTGTTTTTT	CASTSLGKGYTGELFF
few	TRBV5-6	TRBD1	TRBJ2-2	TGTGCCAGCAGCTTCGGACAGGGCCACGGGGAGCTGTTTTTT	CASSFGQGHGELFF
once	TRBV3-1	TRBD1	TRBJ2-1	TGTGCCAGCAGCCAAGCCCCAAACAGGGGGCCACGCGATGAGCAGTTCTTC	CASSQAPNRGPRDEQFF
.	TRBV7-9	TRBD2	TRBJ2-5	TGTGCCAGCAGCTTAGGTTTTAGCGGGGCGGAGGAGACCCAGTACTTC	CASSLGFSGAEETQYF
.	TRBV2	.	TRBJ1-2	TGTGCCAGCAGTGAAGGGGGGGGGGGATTTAACTATGGCTACACCTTC	CASSEGGGGFNYGYTF
.	TRBV9	TRBD1	TRBJ1-1	TGTGCCAGCAGTAGGACAGGGGGCTTTTTTCTATACACTGAAGCTTTCTTT	CASSRTGGFFLYTEAFF
.	TRBV6-6	.	TRBJ2-7	TGTGCCAGCATTCAAAACACTTGGGCCAAAGTCAGGGGCGAGCAGTACTTC	CASIQNTWAKVRGEQYF
.	TRBV6-2/TRBV6-3	.	TRBJ2-7	TGTGCCAGCAGTGAGTGGAGGGGTGGACTCGAGCAGTACTTC	CASSEWRGGLEQYF
.	TRBV6-5	.	TRBJ1-1	TGTGCCAGCAGTTACCGGACGACGAACACTGAAGCTTTCTTT	CASSYRTTNTEAFF
.	TRBV7-7	.	TRBJ1-1	TGTGCTAGCAGCTTAGGGCCAGCCTCTGAAGCTTTCTTT	CASSLGPASEAFF